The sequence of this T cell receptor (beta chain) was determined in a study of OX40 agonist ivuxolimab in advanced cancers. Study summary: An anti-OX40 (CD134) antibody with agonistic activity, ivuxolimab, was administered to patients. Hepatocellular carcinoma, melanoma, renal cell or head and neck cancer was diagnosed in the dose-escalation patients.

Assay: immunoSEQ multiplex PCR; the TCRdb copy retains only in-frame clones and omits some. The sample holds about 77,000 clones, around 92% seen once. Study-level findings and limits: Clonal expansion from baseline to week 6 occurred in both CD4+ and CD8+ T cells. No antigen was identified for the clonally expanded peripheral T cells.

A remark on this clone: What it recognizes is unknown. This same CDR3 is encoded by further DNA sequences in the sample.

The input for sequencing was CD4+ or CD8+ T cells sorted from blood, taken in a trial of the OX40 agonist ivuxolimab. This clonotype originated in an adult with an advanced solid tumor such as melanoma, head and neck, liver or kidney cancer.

CDR3 in amino acids: CASSRQGGEKLFF. The CDR3 nucleotides read TGTGCCAGCAGCCGACAGGGAGGTGAAAAACTGTTTTTT. The J gene is TRBJ1-4, the V gene TRBV6-5; TRBD1 agrees at 7 bases. The J segment lost 7 bases and the V segment lost 6 bases, leaving 5 bases of the junction unmatched. The CDR3 covers 13 residues. Looked up from germline, CDR1 is MNHEY and CDR2 is SVGAGI.